The clone carrying this T cell receptor (beta chain) came up a few times. The antigen is not known. These data come from a study of identical twins. Study-level points and caveats: For cord blood, abundant beta clonotypes had fewer insertions, unlike memory repertoires, which showed none.

The CDR3 is 17 residues long. Per germline, CDR1 SGHTA and CDR2 FQGNSA. V gave up 2 bases and J gave up 0 bases, with 11 bases separating them. Each CDR3 protein gets one entry after TCRdb re-called the 5' RACE reads with MiXCR. This sample has roughly 750,000 distinct CDR3 sequences, with 21% found just once. This sample was shared with a second study, whose subject was T cells expressing NK-cell markers.

This clonotype was obtained from a woman in her late teens or twenties in good health. The sample was PBMCs. The rearrangement uses TRBV7-2 and TRBJ2-6, with D hard to call. CDR3 sequence reads: CASSLSGQSSGANVLTF. In nucleotides, the CDR3 is TGTGCCAGCAGCTTAAGTGGGCAGTCCTCTGGGGCCAACGTCCTGACTTTC.